This T cell receptor (beta chain) was sequenced during a study of response to subunit inactivated influenza vaccine (dated by TCRdb to between 2018 and 2020). Turning to the overall study: The study used deep quantitative T cell receptor repertoire profiling to track responses to a trivalent subunit inactivated influenza vaccine. The full study reports these points: It was suggested by the authors that each seasonal influenza vaccination may recruit only a limited number of new T cells.

On this clonotype itself: Its target antigen remains unknown. No base-level quality is on record; no much larger clone is a single base apart.

The germline V gene (reference sequence) gives CDR1 as DFQATT and CDR2 as SNEGSKA. Counted from cysteine to phenylalanine, this CDR3 has 14 amino acids. Only the CDR3 part of the read is kept: 42 bases, read in frame from the first base. V lost 6 bases and J lost 2 bases, and the count of bases not matched to a germline gene is 9. Library prep was done by RT-PCR. The data were produced on an Illumina HiSeq 2500. TCRdb applied fastp at Q25 and MiXCR to the public reads, then kept only in-frame beta chains. Rows merge per CDR3 protein into single entries with the most common DNA and genes. The sample contains fewer than 600,000 distinct CDR3 sequences, approximately 7.2% of them found a single time. The top ten clonotypes cover about 12% of the sample.

The sequencing used PBMCs from blood, collected 23 to 25 months after vaccination. The chain links TRBV20-1 with TRBJ1-2; 7 middle bases align to TRBD1. This sequence was found in a man aged 45-69 years who received an inactivated influenza vaccine. Donor details come from another sample of the same person, matched by shared clones. The DNA sequence reads TGCAGTGCCCACGGGGGACAGAAAAACTATGGCTACACCTTC. The translation is CSAHGGQKNYGYTF.